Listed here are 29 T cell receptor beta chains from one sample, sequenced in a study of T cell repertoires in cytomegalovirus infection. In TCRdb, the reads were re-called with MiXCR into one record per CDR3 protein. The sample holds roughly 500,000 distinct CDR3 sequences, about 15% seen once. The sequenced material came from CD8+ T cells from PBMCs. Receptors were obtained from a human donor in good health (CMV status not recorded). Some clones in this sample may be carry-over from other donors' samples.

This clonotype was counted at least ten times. The CDR3 here is CASTYGARGRNSEQYF. CDR3 nucleotides: TGTGCCAGCACTTACGGTGCACGGGGCAGAAACTCCGAGCAGTACTTC. V is TRBV7-9 and J is TRBJ2-7, with D tentatively TRBD1 or TRBD2 (5 bases each). CDR3 length: 16 residues. Germline assignment: CDR1 SEHNR and CDR2 FQNEAQ (reference sequence). The V and J ends lost 7 bases and 6 bases respectively, with 25 bases between them.

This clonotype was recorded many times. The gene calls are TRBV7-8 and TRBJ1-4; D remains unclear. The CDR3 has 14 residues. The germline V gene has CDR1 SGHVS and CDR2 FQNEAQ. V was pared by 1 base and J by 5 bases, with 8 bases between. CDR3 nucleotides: TGTGCCAGCAGCTTAGGGGTGGGGAATGAAAAACTGTTTTTT. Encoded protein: CASSLGVGNEKLFF.

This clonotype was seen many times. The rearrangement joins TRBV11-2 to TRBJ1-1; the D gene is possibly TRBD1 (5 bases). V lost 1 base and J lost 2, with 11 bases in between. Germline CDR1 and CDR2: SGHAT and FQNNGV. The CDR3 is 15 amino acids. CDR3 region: CASSLGQGTNTEAFF. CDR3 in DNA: TGTGCCAGCAGCTTAGGCCAGGGCACTAACACTGAAGCTTTCTTT.

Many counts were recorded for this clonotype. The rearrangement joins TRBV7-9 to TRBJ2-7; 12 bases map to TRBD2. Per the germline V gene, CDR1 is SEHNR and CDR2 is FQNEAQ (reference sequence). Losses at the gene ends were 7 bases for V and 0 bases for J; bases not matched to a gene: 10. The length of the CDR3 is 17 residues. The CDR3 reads CASNRSPTSGGSYEQYF. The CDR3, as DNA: TGTGCCAGCAACAGAAGCCCGACTAGCGGGGGCTCCTACGAGCAGTACTTC.

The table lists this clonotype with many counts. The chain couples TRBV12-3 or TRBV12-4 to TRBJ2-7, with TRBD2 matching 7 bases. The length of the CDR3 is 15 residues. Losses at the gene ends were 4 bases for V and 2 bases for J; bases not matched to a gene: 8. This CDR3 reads CASSYSGRDPYEQYF. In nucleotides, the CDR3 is TGTGCCAGCAGTTATTCGGGGAGGGACCCCTACGAGCAGTACTTC.

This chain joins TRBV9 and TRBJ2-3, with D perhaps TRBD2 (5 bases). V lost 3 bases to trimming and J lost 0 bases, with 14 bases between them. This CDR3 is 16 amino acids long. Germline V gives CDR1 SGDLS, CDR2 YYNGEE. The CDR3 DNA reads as TGTGCCAGCAGCGCCCGACATAGCGTTAGCACAGATACGCAGTATTTT. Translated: CASSARHSVSTDTQYF.

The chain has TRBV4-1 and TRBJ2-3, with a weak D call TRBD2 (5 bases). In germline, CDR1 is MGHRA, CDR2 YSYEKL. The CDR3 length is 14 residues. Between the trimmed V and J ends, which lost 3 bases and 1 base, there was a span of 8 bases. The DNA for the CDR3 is TGCGCCAGCAGCCAGGTGGAGGGCACAGATACGCAGTATTTT. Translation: CASSQVEGTDTQYF.

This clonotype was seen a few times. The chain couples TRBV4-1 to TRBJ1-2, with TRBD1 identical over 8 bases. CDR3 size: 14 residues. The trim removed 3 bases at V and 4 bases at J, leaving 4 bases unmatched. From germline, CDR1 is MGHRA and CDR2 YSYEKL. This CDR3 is CASSHDQGAYGYTF. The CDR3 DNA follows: TGCGCCAGCAGCCATGATCAGGGGGCCTATGGCTACACCTTC.

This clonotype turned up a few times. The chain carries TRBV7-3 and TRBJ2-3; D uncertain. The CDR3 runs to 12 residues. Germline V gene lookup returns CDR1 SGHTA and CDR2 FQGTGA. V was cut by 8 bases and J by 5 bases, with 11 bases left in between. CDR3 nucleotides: TGTGCCAGCTCCTCCCAAGGAGATACGCAGTATTTT. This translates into CASSSQGDTQYF.

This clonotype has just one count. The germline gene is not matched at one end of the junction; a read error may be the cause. Here the CDR3 DNA reads TGCAGTTCTAGGACTAGCGGTTACAATGAGCAGTTCTTC. Its translation is CSSRTSGYNEQFF. This chain joins TRBV20-1 and TRBJ2-1; 10 nucleotides line up with TRBD2. CDR1 is DFQATT and CDR2 is SNEGSKA in the germline V gene (reference sequence). This CDR3 contains 13 residues.

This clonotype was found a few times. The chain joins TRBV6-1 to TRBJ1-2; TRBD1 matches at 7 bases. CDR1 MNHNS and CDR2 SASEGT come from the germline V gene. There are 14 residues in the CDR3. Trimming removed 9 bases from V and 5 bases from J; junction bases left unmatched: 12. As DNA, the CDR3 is TGTGCCAGTGGTCCGGCGGGACAGATATATGGCTACACCTTC. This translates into CASGPAGQIYGYTF.

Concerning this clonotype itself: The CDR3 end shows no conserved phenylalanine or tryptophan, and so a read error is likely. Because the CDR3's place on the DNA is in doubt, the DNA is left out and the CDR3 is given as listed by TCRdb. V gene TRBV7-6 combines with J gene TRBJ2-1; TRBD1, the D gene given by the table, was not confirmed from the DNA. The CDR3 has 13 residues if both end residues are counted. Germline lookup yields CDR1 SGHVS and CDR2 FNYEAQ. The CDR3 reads CASSAGAYNEQLL.

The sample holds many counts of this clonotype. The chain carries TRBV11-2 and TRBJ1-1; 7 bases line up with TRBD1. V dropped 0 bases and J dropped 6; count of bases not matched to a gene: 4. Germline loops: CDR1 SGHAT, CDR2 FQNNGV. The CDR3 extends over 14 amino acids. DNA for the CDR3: TGTGCCAGCAGCTTAGATCGGACAGGTCCTGAAGCTTTCTTT. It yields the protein CASSLDRTGPEAFF. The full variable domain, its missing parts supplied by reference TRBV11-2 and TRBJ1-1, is EAGVAQSPRYKIIEKRQSVAFWCNPISGHATLYWYQQILGQGPKLLIQFQNNGVVDDSQLPKDRFSAERLKGVDSTLKIQPAKLEDSAVYLCASSLDRTGPEAFFGQGTRLTVV.

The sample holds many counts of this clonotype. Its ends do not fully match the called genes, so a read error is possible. The CDR3: CASSLAGGGTDTQYF. Here the CDR3 DNA reads TGTGCCAGCAGCTTAGCGGGGGGGGGCACAGATACGCAGTATTTT. The chain recombines TRBV5-1 with TRBJ2-3; 11 nucleotides align to TRBD2. Germline V CDR1 and CDR2: SGHRS, YFSETQ. This CDR3 has 15 residues.

CDR3 nucleotides: TGTGCCAGCGCCCCGGGAGGGGGGGACGAGCAGTACTTC. Translating it yields CASAPGGGDEQYF. The genes are TRBV25-1 and TRBJ2-7; the match to TRBD2 covers 8 bases. The germline gives CDR1 MGHDK, CDR2 SYGVNS. Unmatched junction bases numbered 8, after V lost 8 bases and J lost 5 bases. The CDR3 has 13 amino acids.

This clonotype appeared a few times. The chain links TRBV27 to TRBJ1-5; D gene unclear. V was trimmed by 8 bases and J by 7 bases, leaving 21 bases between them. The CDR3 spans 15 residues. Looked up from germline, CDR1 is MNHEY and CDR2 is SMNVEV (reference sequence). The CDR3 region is CASGKMGPLGQPQHF. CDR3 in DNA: TGTGCCAGCGGGAAAATGGGCCCTTTAGGGCAGCCCCAGCATTTT.

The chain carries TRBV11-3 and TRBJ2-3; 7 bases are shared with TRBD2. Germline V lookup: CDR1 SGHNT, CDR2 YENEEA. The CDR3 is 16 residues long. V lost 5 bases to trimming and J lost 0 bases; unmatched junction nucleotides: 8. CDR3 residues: CASSLHLAASTDTQYF. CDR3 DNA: TGTGCCAGCAGCCTTCATCTAGCGGCTAGCACAGATACGCAGTATTTT. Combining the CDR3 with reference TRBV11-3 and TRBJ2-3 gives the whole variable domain EAGVVQSPRYKIIEKKQPVAFWCNPISGHNTLYWYLQNLGQGPELLIRYENEEAVDDSQLPKDRFSAERLKGVDSTLKIQPAELGDSAVYLCASSLHLAASTDTQYFGPGTRLTVL.

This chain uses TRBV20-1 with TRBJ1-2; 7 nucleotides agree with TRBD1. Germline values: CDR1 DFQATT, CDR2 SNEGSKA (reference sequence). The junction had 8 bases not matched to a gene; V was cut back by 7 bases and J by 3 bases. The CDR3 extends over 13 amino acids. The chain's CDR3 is CSVPPGQHYGYTF. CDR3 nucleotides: TGCAGTGTTCCCCCGGGACAGCACTATGGCTACACCTTC.

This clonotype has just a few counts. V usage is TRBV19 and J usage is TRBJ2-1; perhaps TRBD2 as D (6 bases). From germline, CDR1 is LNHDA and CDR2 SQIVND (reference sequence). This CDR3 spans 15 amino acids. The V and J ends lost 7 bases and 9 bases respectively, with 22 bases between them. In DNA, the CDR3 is TGTGCCAGTACCTCAACCTTCACTAGGCGGGGTGAGCAGTTCTTC. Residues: CASTSTFTRRGEQFF.

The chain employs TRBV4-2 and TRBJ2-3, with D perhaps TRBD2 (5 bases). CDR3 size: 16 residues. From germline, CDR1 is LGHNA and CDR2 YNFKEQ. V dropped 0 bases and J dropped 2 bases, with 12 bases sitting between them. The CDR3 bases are TGTGCCAGCAGCCAAGATCTAGCACGGAACACAGATACGCAGTATTTT. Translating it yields CASSQDLARNTDTQYF.

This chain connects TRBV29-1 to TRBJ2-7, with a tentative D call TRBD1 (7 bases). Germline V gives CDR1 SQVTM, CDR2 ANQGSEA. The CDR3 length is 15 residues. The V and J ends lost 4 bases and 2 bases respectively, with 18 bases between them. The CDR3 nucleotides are TGCAGCGTTGTCCAAAGTGGGGGGACAGCCTACGAGCAGTACTTC. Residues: CSVVQSGGTAYEQYF.

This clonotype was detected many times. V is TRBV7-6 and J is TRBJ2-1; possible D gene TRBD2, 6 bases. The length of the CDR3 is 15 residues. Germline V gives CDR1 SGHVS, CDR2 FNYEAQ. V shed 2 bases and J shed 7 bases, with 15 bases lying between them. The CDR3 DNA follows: TGTGCCAGCAGCTTAACGGGGGTACCTTGGAATGAGCAGTTCTTC. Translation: CASSLTGVPWNEQFF.

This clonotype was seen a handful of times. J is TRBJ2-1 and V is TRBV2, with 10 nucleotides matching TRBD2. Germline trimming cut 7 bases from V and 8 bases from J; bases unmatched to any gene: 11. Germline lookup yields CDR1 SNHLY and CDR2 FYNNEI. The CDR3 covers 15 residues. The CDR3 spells CASTPRTSGRDEQFF. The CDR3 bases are TGTGCCAGCACCCCGCGGACTAGCGGACGGGATGAGCAGTTCTTC.

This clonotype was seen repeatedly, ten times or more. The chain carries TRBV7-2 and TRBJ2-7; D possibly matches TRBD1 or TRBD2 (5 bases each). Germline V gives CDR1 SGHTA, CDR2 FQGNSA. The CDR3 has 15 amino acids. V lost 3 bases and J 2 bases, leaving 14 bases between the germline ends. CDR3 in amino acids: CASSLGRSGTYEQYF. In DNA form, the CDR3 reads TGTGCCAGCAGCTTGGGGCGGAGCGGCACCTACGAGCAGTACTTC.

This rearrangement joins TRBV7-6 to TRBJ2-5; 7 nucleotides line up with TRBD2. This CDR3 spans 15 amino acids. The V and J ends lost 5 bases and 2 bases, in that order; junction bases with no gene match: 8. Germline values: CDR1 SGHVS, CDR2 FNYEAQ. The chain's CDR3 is CASSLLAREQETQYF. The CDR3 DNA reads TGTGCCAGCAGCCTACTAGCGAGAGAACAAGAGACCCAGTACTTC.

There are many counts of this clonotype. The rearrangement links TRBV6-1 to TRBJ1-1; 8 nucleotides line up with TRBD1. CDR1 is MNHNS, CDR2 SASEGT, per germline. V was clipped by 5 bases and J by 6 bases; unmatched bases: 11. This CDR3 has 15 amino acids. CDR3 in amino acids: CASSLDRGALAEAFF. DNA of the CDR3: TGTGCCAGCAGTTTAGACAGGGGAGCTCTTGCTGAAGCTTTCTTT.

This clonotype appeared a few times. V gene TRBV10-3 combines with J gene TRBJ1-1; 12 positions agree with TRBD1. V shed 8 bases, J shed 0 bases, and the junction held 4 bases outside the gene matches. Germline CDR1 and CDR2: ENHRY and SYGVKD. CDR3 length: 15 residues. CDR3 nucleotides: TGTGCCATCGTCCGGGACAGGGGGCTGAACACTGAAGCTTTCTTT. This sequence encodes CAIVRDRGLNTEAFF.

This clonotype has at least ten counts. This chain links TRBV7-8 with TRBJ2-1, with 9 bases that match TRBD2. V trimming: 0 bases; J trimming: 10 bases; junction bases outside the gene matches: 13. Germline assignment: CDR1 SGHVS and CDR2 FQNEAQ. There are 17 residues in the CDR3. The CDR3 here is CASSLAVAGEIPWEQFF. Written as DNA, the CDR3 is TGTGCCAGCAGCTTAGCGGTAGCGGGAGAGATTCCGTGGGAGCAGTTCTTC. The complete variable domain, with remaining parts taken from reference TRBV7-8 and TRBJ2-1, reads GAGVSQSPRYKVAKRGQDVALRCDPISGHVSLFWYQQALGQGPEFLTYFQNEAQLDKSGLPSDRFFAERPEGSVSTLKIQRTQQEDSAVYLCASSLAVAGEIPWEQFFGPGTRLTVL.

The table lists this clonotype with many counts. Here the CDR3 reads CASTPRNMNTGELFF. In DNA form, the CDR3 reads TGTGCCAGCACACCCCGGAATATGAACACCGGGGAGCTGTTTTTT. The V and J genes are TRBV6-2 or TRBV6-3 and TRBJ2-2, with D unclear. Germline CDR1 and CDR2: MNHEY and SVGEGT. The ends were cut back, 7 bases at V and 1 base at J, with 13 bases in the middle. The length of the CDR3 is 15 residues.